This TCR beta chain is drawn from a study of PD-1 blockade in classical Hodgkin lymphoma. The protocol was immunoSEQ multiplex PCR, while the TCRdb copy is restricted to in-frame clones and leaves out a portion. Counted here are about 53,000 clones, 81% occurring once; the ten biggest clones make up under 20%. The CDR3 length is 15 residues. Between the trimmed V and J ends, which lost 3 bases and 3 bases, there was a span of 12 bases. Germline lookup yields CDR1 LGHNA and CDR2 YNFKEQ. There was relapse after autologous stem cell transplantation in every patient, and there was variation in brentuximab vedotin exposure.

The clonotype was recovered from a human donor with classical Hodgkin lymphoma. The genes are TRBV4-2 and TRBJ1-5; unclear D gene. The sample consisted of peripheral blood mononuclear cells (PBMCs), taken at baseline. In DNA, the CDR3 is TGTGCCAGCAGCCACGGATCGGACGTCAATCAGCCCCAGCATTTT. Amino acid sequence: CASSHGSDVNQPQHF.